One T cell receptor beta chain is described in this entry. The sample originates from a study of blood T cell repertoires in COVID-19. About the research overall: T cells, B-cell-depleted T cells, or PBMCs provided the cDNA or gDNA that served as material.

Per the original data handling: Estimation of nucleated cell counts was performed using reference gene primer amplification. TCRdb's table, derived via immunoSEQ multiplex PCR, lists solely in-frame clones and lacks some. The D gene and trimming were derived from the DNA, and the V and J assignments and clone size from that table. The sample lists about 160,000 clones, about 85% occurring once. The CDR3 loop spans 12 amino acids. Germline CDR1 and CDR2: SGHNT and YENEEA. Trimming took off 8 bases at V and 3 bases at J, with 10 bases between the two ends. Sample: peripheral blood. This chain links TRBV11-3 with TRBJ1-2; D gene ambiguous. The TCR originated in a middle-aged man with acute or convalescent COVID-19. As DNA, the CDR3 is TGTGCCAGCTTGAGGGCGGACTATGGCTACACCTTC. Translated: CASLRADYGYTF.